Each of the 17 T cell receptor beta chains below was sequenced from the same sample in a study of cytomegalovirus exposure and HLA in healthy donors. A multiplex PCR was run with 60 Vbeta primers and 13 Jbeta primers. Produced via immunoSEQ multiplex PCR; TCRdb's table is partial and in-frame only. The repertoire has roughly 52,000 clones, 45% to 70% of them found once; the top ten carry about 11%. Sequencing was carried out using PBMCs. These receptors were taken from a human donor in good health.

This rearrangement joins TRBV19 to TRBJ1-2; tentatively, D is TRBD1 (6 bases). CDR3 length equals 14 residues. Germline CDR1 is LNHDA and CDR2 is SQIVND (reference sequence). Trimming pared 7 bases from V and 3 bases from J, leaving 15 bases between. This chain's CDR3 is CASTPTRGHYGYTF. DNA for the CDR3: TGTGCCAGTACCCCCACGCGGGGGCACTATGGCTACACCTTC. Full variable domain (outside the CDR3, taken from reference TRBV19 and TRBJ1-2): DGGITQSPKYLFRKEGQNVTLSCEQNLNHDAMYWYRQDPGQGLRLIYYSQIVNDFQKGDIAEGYSVSREKKESFPLTVTSAQKNPTAFYLCASTPTRGHYGYTFGSGTRLTVV.

This clone has a handful of counts. The rearrangement joins TRBV5-6 to TRBJ2-1; the match to TRBD2 covers 12 bases. The CDR3 has 15 residues. The V gene's germline CDR1 is SGHDT and CDR2 YYEEEE. Trimming took 3 bases from V and 8 from J; bases not matched to a gene: 6. CDR3 sequence (DNA): TGTGCCAGCAGCTGGACTAGCGGGACTGGGGATGAGCAGTTCTTC. It yields the protein CASSWTSGTGDEQFF.

The chain recombines TRBV9 with TRBJ2-3; 9 nucleotides match TRBD2. Trimming cost V 0 bases and J 2 bases; bases outside gene matches: 10. This CDR3 comprises 18 residues. The germline V gene encodes CDR1 SGDLS and CDR2 YYNGEE. The CDR3 sequence is CASSVGSGGYLDTDTQYF. DNA for the CDR3: TGTGCCAGCAGCGTAGGGAGCGGGGGGTACCTTGACACAGATACGCAGTATTTT.

The rearrangement links TRBV19 to TRBJ2-7, with TRBD2 matching over 14 bases. V lost 6 bases to trimming and J lost 1 base; unmatched junction nucleotides: 2. The CDR3 extends over 15 amino acids. Germline V lookup: CDR1 LNHDA, CDR2 SQIVND (reference sequence). Written as DNA, the CDR3 is TGTGCCAGTAGGGGACTAGCGGGGGCTTCCTACGAGCAGTACTTC. Protein sequence: CASRGLAGASYEQYF.

The chain links TRBV7-2 to TRBJ2-3; D gene ambiguous. The CDR3 has 15 amino acids. V was shortened by 0 bases and J by 0 bases, with 7 bases between the two germline ends. CDR1 and CDR2 from the germline V gene are SGHTA and FQGNSA. The CDR3 DNA reads as TGTGCCAGCAGCTTAGCTAGTGCTAGCACAGATACGCAGTATTTT. As protein: CASSLASASTDTQYF.

The rearrangement uses TRBV15 and TRBJ1-2; D is perhaps TRBD1 (5 bases). V shed 3 bases and J shed 1 base, with 21 bases lying between them. The germline V gene encodes CDR1 LNHNV and CDR2 YYDKDF (reference sequence). The CDR3 loop spans 18 amino acids. As DNA, the CDR3 is TGTGCCACCAGCAGCGGTTATGGAGGGACGAGCCTTAACTATGGCTACACCTTC. Protein product: CATSSGYGGTSLNYGYTF.

The rearrangement uses TRBV5-1 and TRBJ2-7; D might be TRBD1 (6 bases). Germline-derived CDR1 and CDR2 are SGHRS and YFSETQ. V was clipped by 4 bases and J by 5 bases, with 10 bases between them. The CDR3 extends over 12 amino acids. Here the CDR3 DNA reads TGCGCCAGCAGCATTACAGGGAACGAGCAGTACTTC. It codes for CASSITGNEQYF.

The chain links TRBV30 to TRBJ1-1; tentatively, D is TRBD1 (5 bases). Trimming removed 2 bases at V and 0 bases at J, with 13 bases between. The CDR3 loop spans 15 amino acids. CDR1 and CDR2 (germline): GTSNPN, SVGIG (reference sequence). In nucleotides, the CDR3 is TGTGCCTGGAGTAGGAGGGGCGGGATGAACACTGAAGCTTTCTTT. The encoded protein is CAWSRRGGMNTEAFF. Using reference TRBV30 and TRBJ1-1 for the parts outside the CDR3, the full variable domain is SQTIHQWPATLVQPVGSPLSLECTVEGTSNPNLYWYRQAAGRGLQLLFYSVGIGQISSEVPQNLSASRPQDRQFILSSKKLLLSDSGFYLCAWSRRGGMNTEAFFGQGTRLTVV.

The chain couples TRBV19 to TRBJ1-1; the D is unclear. The CDR3 has 14 amino acids. Trimming stripped 1 base from V and 1 base from J, with 7 bases between. Germline loops: CDR1 LNHDA, CDR2 SQIVND (reference sequence). The CDR3, as DNA: TGTGCCAGTAGTATAGGAGCTACGAACACTGAAGCTTTCTTT. It is translated as CASSIGATNTEAFF. Full variable domain (rest looked up from reference TRBV19 and TRBJ1-1): DGGITQSPKYLFRKEGQNVTLSCEQNLNHDAMYWYRQDPGQGLRLIYYSQIVNDFQKGDIAEGYSVSREKKESFPLTVTSAQKNPTAFYLCASSIGATNTEAFFGQGTRLTVV.

This chain joins TRBV4-2 and TRBJ2-4, with TRBD1 as a possible D gene (6 bases). The CDR3 is 15 residues long. The germline gives CDR1 LGHNA, CDR2 YNFKEQ. The ends were cut back, 7 bases at V and 6 bases at J, with 19 bases in the middle. This CDR3 is CASTDTPGAGNIQYF. DNA of the CDR3: TGTGCCAGCACCGATACCCCAGGGGCGGGAAACATTCAGTACTTC.

The rearrangement joins TRBV9 to TRBJ1-5; perhaps TRBD1 as D (5 bases). V dropped 4 bases and J dropped 4 bases, with 15 bases sitting between them. Germline CDR1 is SGDLS and CDR2 is YYNGEE. The CDR3 is 15 residues long. CDR3 protein: CASSSSTGWNQPQHF. CDR3 nucleotides: TGTGCCAGCAGCAGTAGTACAGGTTGGAATCAGCCCCAGCATTTT.

This clone has only a few counts. The chain recombines TRBV6-1 with TRBJ2-2, with D possibly being TRBD1 (6 bases). In germline, CDR1 is MNHNS, CDR2 SASEGT. Trimming cost V 5 bases and J 1 base, with 11 bases left between them. There are 15 residues in the CDR3. CDR3 bases: TGTGCCAGCAGTCGGACAGACCTGAACACCGGGGAGCTGTTTTTT. This translates into CASSRTDLNTGELFF.

The rearrangement links TRBV6-5 to TRBJ1-5; 11 bases fit TRBD1. Per the germline V gene, CDR1 is MNHEY and CDR2 is SVGAGI. Losses at the gene ends were 5 bases for V and 4 bases for J; bases not matched to a gene: 1. The CDR3 has 14 residues. CDR3 protein: CASSRDRGNQPQHF. DNA of the CDR3: TGTGCCAGCAGTCGGGACAGGGGGAATCAGCCCCAGCATTTT.

The V and J genes are TRBV7-9 and TRBJ1-2, with 8 bases matching TRBD1. V lost 5 bases, J lost 8 bases, and 7 bases stayed unmatched. Germline CDR1 is SEHNR and CDR2 is FQNEAQ (reference sequence). The CDR3 has 13 residues. CDR3 bases: TGTGCCAGCAGCGCAAACAGGGGGGACGGCTACACCTTC. Translating it yields CASSANRGDGYTF.

This clone was detected once. The gene calls are TRBV5-1 and TRBJ2-7; 7 nucleotides line up with TRBD2. This CDR3 is 16 amino acids long. Germline V lookup: CDR1 SGHRS, CDR2 YFSETQ. With V trimmed by 4 bases and J by 2 bases, 12 bases remained unmatched. This CDR3 reads CASSLDPGLPTYEQYF. CDR3 DNA: TGCGCCAGCAGCCTAGATCCGGGACTACCGACCTACGAGCAGTACTTC.

The rearrangement links TRBV13 to TRBJ2-7, with 8 bases identical to TRBD1. The CDR3 spans 15 residues. The germline V gene encodes CDR1 PRHDT and CDR2 FYEKMQ (reference sequence). J lost 6 bases, V lost 6 bases, and 13 bases had no gene match. The CDR3 spells CASRYGQGRVGEQYF. The CDR3 nucleotides are TGTGCCAGCAGATACGGACAGGGTCGTGTCGGCGAGCAGTACTTC.

This clone showed up just a few times. The rearrangement uses TRBV27 and TRBJ2-3; 7 nucleotides agree with TRBD1. The CDR3 extends over 15 amino acids. CDR1 MNHEY and CDR2 SMNVEV come from the germline V gene (reference sequence). V lost 6 bases, J lost 1 base, and 7 bases stayed unmatched. As DNA, the CDR3 is TGTGCCAGCAGCGACAGGGCCGCAGGCACAGATACGCAGTATTTT. It specifies CASSDRAAGTDTQYF.